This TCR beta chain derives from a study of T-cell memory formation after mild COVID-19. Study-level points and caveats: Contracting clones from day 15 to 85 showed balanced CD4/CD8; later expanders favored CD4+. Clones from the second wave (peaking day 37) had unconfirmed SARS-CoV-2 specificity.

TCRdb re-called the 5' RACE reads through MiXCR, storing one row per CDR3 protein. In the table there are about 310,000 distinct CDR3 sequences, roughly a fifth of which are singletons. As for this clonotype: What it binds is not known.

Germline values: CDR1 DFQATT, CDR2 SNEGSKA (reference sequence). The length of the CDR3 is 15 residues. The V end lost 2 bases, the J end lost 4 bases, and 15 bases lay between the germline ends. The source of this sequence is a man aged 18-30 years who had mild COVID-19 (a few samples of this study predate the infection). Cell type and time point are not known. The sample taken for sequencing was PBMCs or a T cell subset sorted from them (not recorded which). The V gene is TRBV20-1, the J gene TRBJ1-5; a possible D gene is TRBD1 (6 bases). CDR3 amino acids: CSARRPGEMNQPQHF. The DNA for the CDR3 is TGCAGTGCTAGACGGCCAGGGGAGATGAATCAGCCCCAGCATTTT.